This is a list of T cell receptor beta chains from one sample in a study of identical twins. TCRdb re-called the 5' RACE reads through MiXCR, storing one row per CDR3 protein. The data hold just over 450,000 distinct CDR3 sequences, with approximately 15% observed a single time. Separately, the same data were catalogued under a study of yellow fever vaccine responses in identical twins.

The sequenced sample consisted of CD4+ T cells sorted from blood. The origin of the receptors is a young woman in good health. Both conserved end residues are part of each CDR3. The D gene is left open where the match is weak. The listing skips clone size in some rows; elsewhere it reads once, few, many or a size class.

>-|-|TRBV10-3|TRBJ2-3
TGTGCCATCAGTGACGGCCAAAGCACAGATACGCAGTATTTT
CAISDGQSTDTQYF
>-|TRBD2|TRBV2|TRBJ2-5
TGTGCCAGCATCTTCCGACTAGCGGGTACAGAAGAGACCCAGTACTTC
CASIFRLAGTEETQYF
>-|-|TRBV3-1|TRBJ2-3
TGTGCCAGCAGCCAGCCCTCAGGACTACGCGATACGCAGTATTTT
CASSQPSGLRDTQYF
>-|-|TRBV14|TRBJ2-7
TGTGCCAGCAGCCAAGCAGGATTAAAGCAGTACTTC
CASSQAGLKQYF
>few|-|TRBV7-9|TRBJ2-3
TGTGCCAGCGAGGGGTACCCCCGCACAGATACGCAGTATTTT
CASEGYPRTDTQYF
>-|-|TRBV10-3|TRBJ2-7
TGTGCCATCAGTGCTTTGGAGCAGGGGTCCTACGAGCAGTACTTC
CAISALEQGSYEQYF
>many|TRBD2|TRBV7-9|TRBJ2-7
TGTGCCAGCAGCCTAACCGGGACTAGTTCGTACGAGCAGTACTTC
CASSLTGTSSYEQYF
>many|-|TRBV24-1|TRBJ2-3
TGTGCCACCAGTGATTTCGACGGAGGAAATACGCAGTATTTT
CATSDFDGGNTQYF
>few|TRBD2|TRBV4-3|TRBJ2-1
TGCGCCAGCAGCCACGCCGGGACTAGCGGAAACAATGAGCAGTTCTTC
CASSHAGTSGNNEQFF
>few|-|TRBV7-8|TRBJ1-1
TGTGCCAGCAGCCGAGATCACAGGGTCAACACTGAAGCTTTCTTT
CASSRDHRVNTEAFF